This entry is about one TCR beta chain. Its cognate antigen is unknown. One entry per CDR3 protein results from TCRdb running MiXCR on the reads. Here the sample spans approximately 990,000 distinct CDR3 sequences, around 32% being singletons. The CDR3 covers 17 residues. Losses at the gene ends were 3 bases for V and 3 bases for J; bases not matched to a gene: 9. Germline CDR1 reads LNHDA; CDR2 reads SQIVND (reference sequence). The data are from a study of T cell repertoires in cytomegalovirus infection. Study at large: Alongside well-studied HLA-B-restricted CMV epitopes, recently identified HLA-C-restricted CMV epitopes were also used. Overall study findings and caveats: Cumulative frequency of public TCR beta families picked out carriers of CMV plus the relevant HLA.

The TCR sequence derives from a human donor in good health (CMV status not recorded). Some clones in this sample may be carry-over from other donors' samples. The chain employs TRBV19 and TRBJ2-2, with 8 bases identical to TRBD1. The source material was cultured CD8+ T cells from PBMCs, sampled from culture after CMV antigen stimulation. The CDR3 protein is CASSIPYRDRYTGELFF. CDR3 nucleotides: TGTGCCAGTAGTATCCCCTATCGGGACAGGTACACCGGGGAGCTGTTTTTT.